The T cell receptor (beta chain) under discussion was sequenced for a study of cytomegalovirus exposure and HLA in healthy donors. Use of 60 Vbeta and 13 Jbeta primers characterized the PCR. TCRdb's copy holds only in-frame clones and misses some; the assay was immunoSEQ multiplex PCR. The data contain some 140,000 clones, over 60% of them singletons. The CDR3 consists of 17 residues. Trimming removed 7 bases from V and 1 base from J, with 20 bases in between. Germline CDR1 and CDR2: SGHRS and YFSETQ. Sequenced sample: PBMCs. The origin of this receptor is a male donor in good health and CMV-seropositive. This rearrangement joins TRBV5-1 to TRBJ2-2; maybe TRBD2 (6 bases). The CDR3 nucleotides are TGCGCCAGCCAAGTTGGGTGGGGACTTCAGAACACCGGGGAGCTGTTTTTT. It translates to CASQVGWGLQNTGELFF.